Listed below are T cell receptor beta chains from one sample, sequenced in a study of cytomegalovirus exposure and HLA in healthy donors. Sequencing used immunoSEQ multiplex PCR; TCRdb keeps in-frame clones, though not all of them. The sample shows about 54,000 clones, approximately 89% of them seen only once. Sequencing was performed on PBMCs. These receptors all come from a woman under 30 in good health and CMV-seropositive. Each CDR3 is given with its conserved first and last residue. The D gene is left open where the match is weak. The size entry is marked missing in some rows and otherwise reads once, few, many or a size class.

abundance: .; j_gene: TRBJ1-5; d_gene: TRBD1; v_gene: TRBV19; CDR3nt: TGTGCCAGTACCCCCGTGGACAGGGGCTCTAATCAGCCCCAGCATTTT; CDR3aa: CASTPVDRGSNQPQHF
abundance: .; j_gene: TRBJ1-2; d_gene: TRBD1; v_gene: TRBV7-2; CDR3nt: TGTGCCAGCAGCTTATTTGACACAGGGGGTCGTGGCTACACCTTC; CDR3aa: CASSLFDTGGRGYTF
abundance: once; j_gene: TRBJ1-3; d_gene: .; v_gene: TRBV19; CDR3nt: TGTGCCAGTAAAATAGCGATACAAGGAAACACCATATATTTT; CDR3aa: CASKIAIQGNTIYF
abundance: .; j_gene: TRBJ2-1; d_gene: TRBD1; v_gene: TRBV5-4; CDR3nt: TGTGCCAGCAGCATAACCGGGACAGGGCCCTACAATGAGCAGTTCTTC; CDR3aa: CASSITGTGPYNEQFF
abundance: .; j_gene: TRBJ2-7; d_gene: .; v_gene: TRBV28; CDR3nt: TGTGCCAGCAGTTTCGGGGCCTACGAGCAGTACTTC; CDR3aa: CASSFGAYEQYF
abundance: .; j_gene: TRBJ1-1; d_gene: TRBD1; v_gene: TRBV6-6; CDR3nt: TGTGCCAGCAGTGGGGACAGGGGGCGGAACACTGAAGCTTTCTTT; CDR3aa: CASSGDRGRNTEAFF
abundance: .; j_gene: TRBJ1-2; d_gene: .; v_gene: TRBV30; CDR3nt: TGTGCCGGGACCCCGGGAAACTATGGCTACACCTTC; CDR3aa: CAGTPGNYGYTF
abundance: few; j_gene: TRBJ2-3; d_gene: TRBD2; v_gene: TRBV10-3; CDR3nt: TGTGCCATCAGTATAGGACTAGACAGCACCCTACTACGGCCGTATTTT; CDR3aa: CAISIGLDSTLLRPYF
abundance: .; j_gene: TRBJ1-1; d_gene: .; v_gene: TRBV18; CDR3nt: TGTGCCAGCTCACCTAGTACAGGGCGTAACACTGAAGCTTTCTTT; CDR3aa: CASSPSTGRNTEAFF
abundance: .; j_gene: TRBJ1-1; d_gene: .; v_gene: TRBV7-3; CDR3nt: TGTGCCAGCAGCTTAGGTGGGGGAGGCACTGAAGCTTTCTTT; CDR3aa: CASSLGGGGTEAFF
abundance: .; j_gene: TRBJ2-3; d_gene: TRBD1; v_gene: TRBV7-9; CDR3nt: TGTGCCAGCAGCTTTATCGGTTCCGGGACAGGGGCAGATACGCAGTATTTT; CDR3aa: CASSFIGSGTGADTQYF
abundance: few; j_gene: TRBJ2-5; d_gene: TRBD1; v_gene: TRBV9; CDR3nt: TGTGCCAGCAGCGTAACAGGGGACGGAGAGACCCAGTACTTC; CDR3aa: CASSVTGDGETQYF
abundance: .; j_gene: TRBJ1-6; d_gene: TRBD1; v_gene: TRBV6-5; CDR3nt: TGTGCCAGCAACCTCAGGGGGCTCTCACCCCTCCACTTT; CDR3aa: CASNLRGLSPLHF
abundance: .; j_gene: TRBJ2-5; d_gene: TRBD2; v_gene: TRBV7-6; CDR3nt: TGTGCCAGCAGCTTCCTAACTAGCGGGGGGCAAGAGACCCAGTACTTC; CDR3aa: CASSFLTSGGQETQYF
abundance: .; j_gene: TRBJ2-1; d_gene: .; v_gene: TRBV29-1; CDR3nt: TGCAGCGTTGACAGTCCTAGGAATGAGCAGTTCTTC; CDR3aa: CSVDSPRNEQFF
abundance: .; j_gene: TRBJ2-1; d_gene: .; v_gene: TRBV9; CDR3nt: TGTGCCAGCAGCGTAGCGGGGGAAAGTTTAGGCAATGAGCAGTTCTTC; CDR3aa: CASSVAGESLGNEQFF
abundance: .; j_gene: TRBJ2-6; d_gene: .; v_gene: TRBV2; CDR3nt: TGTGCCAGCAAGTCCGGAGGAGCTGGGGCCAACGTCCTGACTTTC; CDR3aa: CASKSGGAGANVLTF
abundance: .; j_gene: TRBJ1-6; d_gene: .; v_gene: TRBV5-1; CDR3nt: TGCGCCAGCAGCTTGAGCAGGGAACTGCTTTCACCCCTCCACTTT; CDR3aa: CASSLSRELLSPLHF
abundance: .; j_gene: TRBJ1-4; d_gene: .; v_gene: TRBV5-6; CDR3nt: TGTGCCAGCAGCTTGCTTCCAGGGGCCGATGAAAAACTGTTTTTT; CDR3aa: CASSLLPGADEKLFF
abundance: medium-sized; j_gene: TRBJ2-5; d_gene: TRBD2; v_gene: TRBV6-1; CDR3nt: TGTGCCAGCAGTCCTATAGCGGGGGGCCAAGAGACCCAGTACTTC; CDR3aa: CASSPIAGGQETQYF
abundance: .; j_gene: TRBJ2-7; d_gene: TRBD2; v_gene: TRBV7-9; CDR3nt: TGTGCCAGCAGCTTCGCAATTGGGGCGGGGGGCTCCTACGAGCAGTACTTC; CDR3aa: CASSFAIGAGGSYEQYF
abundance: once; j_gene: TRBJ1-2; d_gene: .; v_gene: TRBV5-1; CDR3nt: TGCGCCAGCAGCTTGGGTCTGGTTATTAGCTATGGCTACACCTTC; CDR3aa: CASSLGLVISYGYTF
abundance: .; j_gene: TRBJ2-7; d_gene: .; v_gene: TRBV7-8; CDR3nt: TGTGCCAGCAGCTTACAGGAATACGAGCAGTACTTC; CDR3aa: CASSLQEYEQYF
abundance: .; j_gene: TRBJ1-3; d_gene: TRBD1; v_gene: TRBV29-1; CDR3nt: TGCAGCGTTGACCGAAGGACAGGGGGAAACACCATATATTTT; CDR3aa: CSVDRRTGGNTIYF
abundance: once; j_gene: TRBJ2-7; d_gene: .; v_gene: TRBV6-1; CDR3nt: TGTGCCAGCAGTGAAGCGGGGGCAGGACCCTACGAGCAGTACTTC; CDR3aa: CASSEAGAGPYEQYF
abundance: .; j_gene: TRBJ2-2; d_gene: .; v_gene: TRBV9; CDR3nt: TGTGCCAGCAGCGTAGGGTCACCAACACCCGGGGAGCTGTTTTTT; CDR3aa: CASSVGSPTPGELFF
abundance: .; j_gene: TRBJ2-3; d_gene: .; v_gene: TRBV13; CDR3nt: TGTGCCAGCAAGGCTAGGGGTACAGATACGCAGTATTTT; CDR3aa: CASKARGTDTQYF
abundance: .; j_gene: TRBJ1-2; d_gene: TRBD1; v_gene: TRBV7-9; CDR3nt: TGTGCCAGCAGCCCACAGGGGCCCAAGAGCCTCGATGGCTACACCTTC; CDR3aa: CASSPQGPKSLDGYTF
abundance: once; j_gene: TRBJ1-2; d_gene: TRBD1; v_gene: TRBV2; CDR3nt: TGTGCCAGCCGAGGACAGGGGAGCTATGGCTACACCTTC; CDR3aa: CASRGQGSYGYTF
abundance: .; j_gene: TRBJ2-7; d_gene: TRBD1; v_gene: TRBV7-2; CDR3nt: TGTGCCAGCAGCTTGACAGGGGGAAACTACGAGCAGTACTTC; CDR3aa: CASSLTGGNYEQYF
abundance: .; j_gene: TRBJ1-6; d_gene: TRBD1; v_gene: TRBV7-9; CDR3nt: TGTGCCTTGACAGGGGGCAACTCACCCCTCCACTTT; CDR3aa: CALTGGNSPLHF
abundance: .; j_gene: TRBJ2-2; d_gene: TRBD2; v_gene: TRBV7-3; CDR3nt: TGTGCCAGCAGCCCAGTCGGGAGCGGGGGGGCCCCCGGGGAGCTGTTTTTT; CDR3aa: CASSPVGSGGAPGELFF
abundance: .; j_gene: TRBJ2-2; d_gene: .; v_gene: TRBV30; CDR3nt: TGTGCCTGGAGCCCCGGGGACGGGGAGCTGTTTTTT; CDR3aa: CAWSPGDGELFF
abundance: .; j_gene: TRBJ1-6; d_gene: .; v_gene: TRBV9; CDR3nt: TGTGCCAGCAGCCGAGCCCCCGGGAATTCACCCCTCCACTTT; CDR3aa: CASSRAPGNSPLHF
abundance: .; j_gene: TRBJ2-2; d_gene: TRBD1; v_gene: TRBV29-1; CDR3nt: TGCAGCGTTGAAGCTGACAGGGGAGGCGGGGAGCTGTTTTTT; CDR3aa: CSVEADRGGGELFF
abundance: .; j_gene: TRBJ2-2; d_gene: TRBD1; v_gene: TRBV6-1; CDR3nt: TGTGCCAGCAGCGTCCCGGGACAGGGTTCCGGGGAGCTGTTTTTT; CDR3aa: CASSVPGQGSGELFF
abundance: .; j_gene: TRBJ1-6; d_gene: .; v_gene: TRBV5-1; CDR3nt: TGCGCCAGCAGCGGGCAACCGACAGCGTATAATTCACCCCTCCACTTT; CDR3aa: CASSGQPTAYNSPLHF
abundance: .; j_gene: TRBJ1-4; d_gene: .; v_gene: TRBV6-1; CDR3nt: TGTGCCAGCAGTGAAAAGCTAGAGAGCGAAAAACTGTTTTTT; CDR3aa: CASSEKLESEKLFF
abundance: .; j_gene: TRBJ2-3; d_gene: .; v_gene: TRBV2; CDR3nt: TGTGCCAGCAGCTACACAGATACGCAGTATTTT; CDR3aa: CASSYTDTQYF
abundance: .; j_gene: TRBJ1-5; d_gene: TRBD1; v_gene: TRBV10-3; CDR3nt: TGTGCCATCACCTCAGACAGGGGTCAGCCCCAGCATTTT; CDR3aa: CAITSDRGQPQHF
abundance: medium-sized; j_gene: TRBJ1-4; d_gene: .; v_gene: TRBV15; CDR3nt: TGTGCCACCAGCAGAGCCAGGGTACAGTCTGAAAAACTGTTTTTT; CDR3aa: CATSRARVQSEKLFF
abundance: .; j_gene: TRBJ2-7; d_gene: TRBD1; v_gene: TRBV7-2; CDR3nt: TGTGCCAGCAGCTCGAGGACAGGGGAGGAGCAGTACTTC; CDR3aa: CASSSRTGEEQYF
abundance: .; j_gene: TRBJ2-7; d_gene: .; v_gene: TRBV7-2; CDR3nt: TGTGCCAGCAGCTCCACAGGGTTCTCCTACGAGCAGTACTTC; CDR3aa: CASSSTGFSYEQYF
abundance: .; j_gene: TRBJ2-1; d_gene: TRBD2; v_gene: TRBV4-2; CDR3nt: TGTGCCAGCAGCCAAGGACTAGCGGGGGGGCCGGGGAATGAGCAGTTCTTC; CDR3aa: CASSQGLAGGPGNEQFF
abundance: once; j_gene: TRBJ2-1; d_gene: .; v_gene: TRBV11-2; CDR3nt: TGTGCCAGCAGCTTAAGGGGGGACAGCTCCTACAATGAGCAGTTCTTC; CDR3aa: CASSLRGDSSYNEQFF
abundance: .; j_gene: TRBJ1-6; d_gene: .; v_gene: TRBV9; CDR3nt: TGTGCCAGCAGCGTAGGCGGGGTGGGGGGATATTCACCCCTCCACTTT; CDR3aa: CASSVGGVGGYSPLHF
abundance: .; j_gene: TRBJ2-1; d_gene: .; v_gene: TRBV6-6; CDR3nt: TGTGCCAGCACCAACCGGGGTTACAATGAGCAGTTCTTC; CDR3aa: CASTNRGYNEQFF
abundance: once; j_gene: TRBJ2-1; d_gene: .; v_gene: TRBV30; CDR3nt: TGTGCCTGGAGATCCCTAGCGTGGGCCGCTTTGAATGAGCAGTTCTTC; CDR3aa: CAWRSLAWAALNEQFF
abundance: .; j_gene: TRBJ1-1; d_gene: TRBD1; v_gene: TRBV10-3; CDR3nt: TGTGCCATCAGTGAGTCTAGGGGGCGGACTGAAGCTTTCTTT; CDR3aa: CAISESRGRTEAFF
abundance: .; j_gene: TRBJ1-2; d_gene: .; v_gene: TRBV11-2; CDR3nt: TGTGCCAGCAGCTTGGGGCCAGAGAACTATGGCTACACCTTC; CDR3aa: CASSLGPENYGYTF
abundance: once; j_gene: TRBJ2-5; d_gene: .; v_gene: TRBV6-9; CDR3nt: TGTGCCAGCAGTTCCTCCCCCCGAGGGTGGGAGACCCAGTACTTC; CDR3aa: CASSSSPRGWETQYF
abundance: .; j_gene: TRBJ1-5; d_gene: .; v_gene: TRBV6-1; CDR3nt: TGTGCCATCCAACAGGGTAACGATCAGCCCCAGCATTTT; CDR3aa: CAIQQGNDQPQHF